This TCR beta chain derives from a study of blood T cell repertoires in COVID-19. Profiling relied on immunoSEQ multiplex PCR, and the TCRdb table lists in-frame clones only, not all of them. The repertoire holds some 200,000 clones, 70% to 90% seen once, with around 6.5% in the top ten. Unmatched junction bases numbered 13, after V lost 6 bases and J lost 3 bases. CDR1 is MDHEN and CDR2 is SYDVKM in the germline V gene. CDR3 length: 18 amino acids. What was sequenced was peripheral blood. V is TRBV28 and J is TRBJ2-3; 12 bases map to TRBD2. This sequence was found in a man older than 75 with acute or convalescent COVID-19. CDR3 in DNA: TGTGCCAGCAGCACTCTGACTAGCGGGAGAACCTTTACAGATACGCAGTATTTT. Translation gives CASSTLTSGRTFTDTQYF. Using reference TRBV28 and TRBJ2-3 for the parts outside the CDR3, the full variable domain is DVKVTQSSRYLVKRTGEKVFLECVQDMDHENMFWYRQDPGLGLRLIYFSYDVKMKEKGDIPEGYSVSREKKERFSLILESASTNQTSMYLCASSTLTSGRTFTDTQYFGPGTRLTVL.